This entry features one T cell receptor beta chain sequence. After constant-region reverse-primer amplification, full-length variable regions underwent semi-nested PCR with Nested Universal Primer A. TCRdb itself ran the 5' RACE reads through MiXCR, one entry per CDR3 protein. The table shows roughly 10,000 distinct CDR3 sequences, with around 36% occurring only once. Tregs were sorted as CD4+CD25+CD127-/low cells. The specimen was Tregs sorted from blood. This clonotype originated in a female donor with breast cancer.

The CDR3 loop is CSVNSGGQNMNTEAFF. CDR3 bases: TGCAGCGTTAATAGTGGCGGACAGAATATGAACACTGAAGCTTTCTTT. The chain combines TRBV29-1 with TRBJ1-1; TRBD1 is a possible D gene (6 bases). Trimming left V 5 bases short and J 0 bases short, with 19 bases between. CDR1 SQVTM and CDR2 ANQGSEA come from the germline V gene. The CDR3 has 16 amino acids.